These 18 T cell receptor beta chains originate from one sample sequenced in a study of tumor-infiltrating lymphocytes in oesophageal squamous cell carcinoma. One entry per CDR3 protein, called by TCRdb with MiXCR from the PCR reads. Here the sample spans roughly 20,000 distinct CDR3 sequences, under 50% being singletons. Input material: normal esophageal tissue next to the tumor. These receptors were obtained from a male donor with esophageal squamous cell carcinoma.

About this clonotype: Given a much more abundant clone one base away, this may be a read error. V gene TRBV28 combines with J gene TRBJ2-1; 14 nucleotides line up with TRBD2. Germline-derived CDR1 and CDR2 are MDHEN and SYDVKM. The CDR3 has 14 amino acids. The J segment lost 10 bases and the V segment lost 9 bases, leaving 8 bases of the junction unmatched. DNA of the CDR3: TGTGCCAGTTTGACTAGCGGGAGGGTGGGCGAGCAGTTCTTC. Translating it yields CASLTSGRVGEQFF.

This clonotype was recorded at least ten times. This chain links TRBV5-5 with TRBJ2-7; the D call may be TRBD1 or TRBD2 (5 bases each). The CDR3 contains 16 residues. Trimming removed 7 bases at V and 7 bases at J, with 27 bases between. Germline V gives CDR1 SGHKS, CDR2 YYEKEE (reference sequence). The CDR3 region has the DNA TGTGCCAGCGGATTCCCCGGGACGGCCTCCTACAATGAGCAGTACTTC. Translated: CASGFPGTASYNEQYF.

This chain connects TRBV7-2 to TRBJ2-1; D may be TRBD2 (5 bases). The CDR3 is 15 amino acids. Per the germline V gene, CDR1 is SGHTA and CDR2 is FQGNSA. V was clipped by 5 bases and J by 0 bases, with 11 bases between them. The CDR3 sequence is CASSPQAASYNEQFF. The CDR3 DNA reads TGTGCCAGCAGCCCCCAAGCGGCCTCCTACAATGAGCAGTTCTTC.

This clonotype was counted at least ten times. CDR3 residues: CASSLEGEVTGELFF. The CDR3 DNA follows: TGTGCCAGCAGCTTAGAAGGGGAGGTCACCGGGGAGCTGTTTTTT. V and J are TRBV11-3 and TRBJ2-2; tentative D call: TRBD2 (6 bases). The germline V and J ends were trimmed by 0 bases and 4 bases, with 9 bases remaining between them. CDR1 is SGHNT, CDR2 YENEEA, per germline. The CDR3 runs to 15 residues.

The CDR3 coding sequence is TGTGCCACCTCCGAGGAGGGGCGTAAGTTCTTC. Its translation is CATSEEGRKFF. The chain carries TRBV2 and TRBJ2-1, with a possible D match to TRBD2 (6 bases). Per germline, CDR1 SNHLY and CDR2 FYNNEI. The V end was cut by 10 bases, the J end by 14 bases, with 18 bases between. The CDR3 covers 11 residues.

This chain joins TRBV7-2 and TRBJ2-1, with 8 bases aligning to TRBD1. The end of the DNA fits TRBJ2-7 better, so the J call may be wrong. Germline values: CDR1 SGHTA, CDR2 FQGNSA. The CDR3 sequence is 15 residues long. CDR3 sequence reads: CASSKQGDLTYEQYF. The CDR3 DNA reads TGTGCCAGCAGCAAACAGGGGGACTTAACCTACGAGCAGTACTTC.

The table lists this clonotype with many counts. Just one base apart from a much larger clone, this may be a read error. The chain links TRBV7-9 to TRBJ2-1; 7 nucleotides align to TRBD1. The J call is doubtful: the DNA matches TRBJ2-7 better. The CDR3 has 21 residues. Germline V gene sequence: CDR1 SEHNR, CDR2 FQNEAQ (reference sequence). CDR3 DNA sequence: TGTGCCAGCAGCTTATATGTGGGCGGAACAGGGGCCGTCTTATCCTACAATGAGCAGTACTTC. This encodes CASSLYVGGTGAVLSYNEQYF.

The genes are TRBV7-2 and TRBJ2-5; D may match TRBD1 or TRBD2 (5 bases each). V was clipped by 4 bases and J by 5 bases, with 17 bases between them. The CDR3 is 15 residues long. Per the germline V gene, CDR1 is SGHTA and CDR2 is FQGNSA. The CDR3 nucleotides read TGTGCCAGCAGCTCCGAGTTTGAGGGGACGGAGACCCAGTACTTC. It is translated as CASSSEFEGTETQYF.

This clonotype has just a few counts. The chain uses TRBV7-3 and TRBJ2-5; 7 bases map to TRBD2. V shed 5 bases, J shed 4 bases, and the junction held 7 bases outside the gene matches. CDR1 is SGHTA and CDR2 is FQGTGA in the germline V gene. There are 14 residues in the CDR3. For the CDR3, the DNA is TGTGCCAGCAGCCCCTTGGGAGGGCGAGAGACCCAGTACTTC. Residues: CASSPLGGRETQYF.

V gene TRBV7-2 combines with J gene TRBJ2-1, with no clear D. Deletions cut 8 bases from V and 9 bases from J, with 20 bases between. This CDR3 region has 14 residues. Germline V lookup: CDR1 SGHTA, CDR2 FQGNSA. CDR3 residues: CASAADLVVTEQFF. DNA for the CDR3: TGTGCCAGCGCCGCAGACCTCGTTGTTACTGAGCAGTTCTTC.

By share, this clonotype counts as large. The chain recombines TRBV7-2 with TRBJ2-3; 7 bases agree with TRBD2. Trimming removed 5 bases from V and 3 bases from J; junction bases left unmatched: 14. The CDR3 sequence is 17 residues long. CDR1 is SGHTA, CDR2 FQGNSA, per germline. The CDR3 DNA follows: TGTGCCAGCAGCCAACAGGCTAGCGGAGATTTTACAGATACGCAGTATTTT. Protein sequence: CASSQQASGDFTDTQYF.

In the case of this clonotype: It is likely a read error, because the conserved phenylalanine at the end of the CDR3 is missing. The limits of the CDR3 on the DNA are not certain, so only TCRdb's listed CDR3 is given. This sequence joins TRBV27 and TRBJ2-5; TRBD1 is the table's D call and was not checked against the DNA. Germline CDR1 and CDR2: MNHEY and SMNVEV (reference sequence). The CDR3 spans 16 residues, counting both ends. CDR3 in amino acids: CASSPLGGNYGYTFGS.

This clonotype was counted only a few times. Just one base apart from a much larger clone, this may be a read error. The chain uses TRBV5-1 and TRBJ2-1, with D perhaps matching TRBD2 (5 bases). The CDR3 sequence is 14 residues long. Germline V CDR1 and CDR2: SGHRS, YFSETQ. DNA for the CDR3: TGCACCAGCAGACCGCTGGGCGGGTACAATGAGCAGTTCTTC. This translates into CTSRPLGGYNEQFF.

This clonotype was seen repeatedly, ten times or more. The rearrangement uses TRBV14 and TRBJ2-5; D is unresolved. Germline loops: CDR1 SGHDN, CDR2 FVKESK. The V and J ends lost 0 bases and 5 bases respectively, with 4 bases between them. The CDR3 runs to 12 residues. The CDR3 protein is CASSQERETQYF. CDR3 coding DNA: TGTGCCAGCAGCCAAGAAAGGGAGACCCAGTACTTC.

This clonotype is classed as medium-sized (0.01 to 0.1%). The gene calls are TRBV6-1 and TRBJ2-1; 11 bases line up with TRBD2. Germline assignment: CDR1 MNHNS and CDR2 SASEGT. V gave up 5 bases and J gave up 0 bases; unmatched junction bases: 9. This CDR3 is built from 18 residues. The CDR3 sequence is CASSSRTSGHPSYNEQFF. CDR3 sequence (DNA): TGTGCCAGCAGTTCCCGGACTAGCGGGCACCCCTCCTACAATGAGCAGTTCTTC.

This clonotype appeared once. CDR3 sequence reads: CASSFNLGAPASEQYF. CDR3 nucleotides: TGTGCCAGCAGCTTTAATCTGGGGGCCCCCGCCTCCGAGCAGTACTTC. The V call is TRBV7-2, the J call TRBJ2-5; TRBD1 is a possible D gene (6 bases). The J call may be wrong; the DNA end is better matched by TRBJ2-7. The CDR3 contains 16 residues. In germline, CDR1 is SGHTA, CDR2 FQGNSA.

This clonotype was counted ten times or more. The chain joins TRBV28 to TRBJ2-7, with D possibly called TRBD1 or TRBD2 (5 bases each). The CDR3 spans 14 residues. Germline V gene sequence: CDR1 MDHEN, CDR2 SYDVKM. V dropped 5 bases and J dropped 4 bases, with 15 bases sitting between them. CDR3 nucleotide sequence: TGTGCCAGCAGTCCAGGGACCACCTCATACGAGCAGTACTTC. Residues: CASSPGTTSYEQYF.

This clonotype is medium-sized (0.01 to 0.1%) in the sample. The chain has TRBV11-1 and TRBJ2-3, with 10 positions matching TRBD2. Germline-derived CDR1 and CDR2 are SGHAT and FQDESV (reference sequence). J lost 0 bases, V lost 6 bases, and 6 bases had no gene match. The CDR3 has 16 amino acids. The CDR3 sequence is CASSLGLAASTDTQYF. Written as DNA, the CDR3 is TGTGCCAGCAGTCTTGGACTAGCGGCTAGCACAGATACGCAGTATTTT.